This is a list of T cell receptor beta chains from one sample in a study of cytomegalovirus exposure and HLA in healthy donors. Sequencing used immunoSEQ multiplex PCR; TCRdb keeps in-frame clones, though not all of them. The data show 75,000 to 95,000 clones, with roughly 73% seen just once and about 4.4% held by the top ten. Material: PBMCs. The source of these receptors is a male donor in good health and CMV-seropositive. Each CDR3 is given with its conserved first and last residue. A D gene is named only where the DNA matches it firmly. Size values are once, few and many counts, or a class for expanded clones, and some rows have none.

TRBJ2-7	TRBD1	TRBV7-9	-	CASSTIRDRAYEQYF	TGTGCCAGCAGCACCATCCGGGACAGAGCCTACGAGCAGTACTTC
TRBJ2-5	-	TRBV7-3	-	CASSPQGGETQYF	TGTGCCAGCAGCCCTCAGGGAGGTGAGACCCAGTACTTC
TRBJ1-5	-	TRBV27	-	CASSFTPVGGQPQHF	TGTGCCAGCAGTTTTACCCCGGTGGGGGGTCAGCCCCAGCATTTT
TRBJ2-7	-	TRBV6-5	few	CASSYENSYEQYF	TGTGCCAGCAGTTACGAGAACTCCTACGAGCAGTACTTC
TRBJ1-4	-	TRBV28	once	CASSQGGANEKLFF	TGTGCCAGCAGTCAGGGAGGGGCTAATGAAAAACTGTTTTTT
TRBJ1-1	-	TRBV5-1	-	CASSLGGGQEAFF	TGCGCCAGCAGCTTGGGGGGAGGCCAGGAAGCTTTCTTT
TRBJ2-1	-	TRBV7-2	-	CASSLLNEQFF	TGTGCCAGCAGCTTATTAAATGAGCAGTTCTTC
TRBJ2-5	TRBD2	TRBV28	-	CASSSGGGPYQETQYF	TGTGCCAGCAGTTCGGGAGGGGGGCCTTATCAAGAGACCCAGTACTTC
TRBJ1-2	-	TRBV18	-	CASSPRAGPYGYTF	TGTGCCAGCTCACCACGCGCAGGCCCTTATGGCTACACCTTC
TRBJ2-5	-	TRBV11-3	-	CASSLGGPDQETQYF	TGTGCCAGCAGCTTAGGCGGGCCCGACCAAGAGACCCAGTACTTC
TRBJ2-1	TRBD1	TRBV29-1	once	CSALGTGSDSNNEQFF	TGCAGCGCCCTCGGGACAGGGAGCGACTCAAACAATGAGCAGTTCTTC
TRBJ2-1	-	TRBV27	few	CASGRFSYNEQFF	TGTGCCAGCGGGAGGTTCTCCTACAATGAGCAGTTCTTC
TRBJ2-7	TRBD1	TRBV5-1	-	CASRTGTGLFYEQYF	TGCGCCAGCCGTACAGGGACAGGGCTTTTTTACGAGCAGTACTTC
TRBJ2-6	-	TRBV30	few	CAWSKTATSGANVLTF	TGTGCCTGGAGCAAGACAGCTACCTCTGGGGCCAACGTCCTGACTTTC
TRBJ1-1	-	TRBV5-6	-	CASSSGGLRGRTKAFF	TGTGCCAGCAGCTCCGGCGGCTTACGGGGCCGGACTAAAGCTTTCTTT
TRBJ2-5	TRBD1	TRBV7-9	-	CASSSNRGEETQYF	TGTGCCAGCAGCTCCAACAGGGGCGAGGAGACCCAGTACTTC
TRBJ1-4	-	TRBV2	-	CASRGEATGEKLFF	TGTGCCAGCAGGGGGGAAGCTACAGGGGAAAAACTGTTTTTT
TRBJ2-2	TRBD1	TRBV6-6	few	CASRPPGQDTGELFF	TGTGCCAGCAGGCCGCCGGGACAGGACACCGGGGAGCTGTTTTTT
TRBJ1-2	-	TRBV18	-	CASSTRGGKADGYTF	TGTGCCAGCTCAACCCGTGGGGGGAAGGCCGATGGCTACACCTTC
TRBJ1-2	TRBD1	TRBV19	-	CASSAYIQGALGGYTF	TGTGCCAGTAGTGCCTACATACAGGGGGCACTAGGTGGCTACACCTTC
TRBJ2-2	TRBD2	TRBV19	-	CASSRLAGGVRELFF	TGTGCCAGTAGTAGACTAGCGGGAGGAGTCCGGGAGCTGTTTTTT
TRBJ1-2	TRBD1	TRBV5-1	-	CASSSDRVPHGYTF	TGCGCCAGCAGCTCAGACAGGGTTCCCCATGGCTACACCTTC
TRBJ2-5	TRBD1	TRBV7-9	-	CASSSRDRGGEGTQYF	TGTGCCAGCAGCTCTCGGGACAGGGGAGGGGAGGGGACCCAGTACTTC
TRBJ2-7	TRBD2	TRBV27	-	CASSIRLAPISYEQYF	TGTGCCAGCAGTATCCGACTAGCGCCGATCTCCTACGAGCAGTACTTC
TRBJ2-7	TRBD2	TRBV14	-	CASSQDPAGVSEQYF	TGTGCCAGCAGCCAAGATCCAGCGGGAGTATCCGAGCAGTACTTC
TRBJ1-2	TRBD1	TRBV29-1	once	CSVEDGGFNTDRAVGDYGYTF	TGCAGCGTTGAAGATGGAGGGTTTAATACGGACAGGGCGGTGGGTGACTATGGCTACACCTTC
TRBJ2-7	-	TRBV15	-	CATSRDRRDEQYF	TGTGCCACCAGCAGAGATAGAAGAGACGAGCAGTACTTC
TRBJ1-2	TRBD1	TRBV6-5	-	CASSLTGNYGYTF	TGTGCCAGCAGTTTGACAGGGAACTATGGCTACACCTTC
TRBJ2-5	TRBD2	TRBV5-1	-	CASSPGLQRGAGETQYF	TGCGCCAGCAGCCCGGGCCTCCAGCGGGGGGCAGGGGAGACCCAGTACTTC
TRBJ2-3	-	TRBV27	-	CASRPQGSLPTDTQYF	TGTGCCAGCAGGCCTCAGGGCAGTCTTCCCACAGATACGCAGTATTTT
TRBJ2-1	-	TRBV29-1	-	CSVDSSLGQFF	TGCAGCGTTGATAGCAGTCTAGGGCAGTTCTTC
TRBJ2-7	-	TRBV5-6	-	CASRKIPGENEQYF	TGTGCCAGCAGAAAAATCCCCGGGGAAAACGAGCAGTACTTC
TRBJ2-3	TRBD1	TRBV2	few	CASYRDRGTDTQYF	TGTGCCAGCTACCGGGACAGAGGCACAGATACGCAGTATTTT
TRBJ2-7	-	TRBV2	-	CASSEEEGPLSYEQYF	TGTGCCAGCAGTGAAGAGGAGGGGCCCCTCTCCTACGAGCAGTACTTC
TRBJ1-1	-	TRBV7-3	-	CASSFYPRAEAFF	TGTGCCAGCAGCTTCTACCCCAGGGCTGAAGCTTTCTTT
TRBJ2-3	-	TRBV10-3	-	CAISESVGQGFTSTDTQYF	TGTGCCATCAGTGAGTCAGTGGGGCAGGGCTTCACTAGCACAGATACGCAGTATTTT
TRBJ1-4	TRBD1	TRBV29-1	-	CSVVGGQGREKLFF	TGCAGCGTTGTAGGGGGACAGGGGCGGGAAAAACTGTTTTTT
TRBJ2-5	TRBD1	TRBV6-5	once	CASSRRQGRGETQYF	TGTGCCAGCAGCCGCAGACAGGGTAGGGGAGAGACCCAGTACTTC
TRBJ2-2	TRBD1	TRBV7-3	once	CASTQDRGSSGELFF	TGTGCCAGCACCCAGGACAGGGGGTCGAGCGGGGAGCTGTTTTTT
TRBJ2-1	-	TRBV7-2	-	CASSLSFLASTNEQFF	TGTGCCAGCAGCTTATCCTTCCTAGCGTCCACAAATGAGCAGTTCTTC
TRBJ1-4	-	TRBV11-2	-	CASSLAGFNEKLFF	TGTGCCAGCAGCTTAGCGGGTTTTAATGAAAAACTGTTTTTT
TRBJ2-5	TRBD2	TRBV7-6	-	CASSPKSGRQETQYF	TGTGCCAGCAGCCCAAAGAGCGGGAGGCAAGAGACCCAGTACTTC
TRBJ1-2	-	TRBV5-1	-	CASSSAGSSGGYTF	TGCGCCAGCAGCTCCGCCGGGAGCTCGGGTGGCTACACCTTC
TRBJ2-2	TRBD1	TRBV2	-	CASTRGSDRAGELFF	TGTGCCAGCACGAGGGGTTCAGACAGGGCCGGGGAGCTGTTTTTT
TRBJ2-3	TRBD1	TRBV29-1	once	CSVDRQGGDTQYF	TGCAGCGTTGATAGACAGGGTGGTGATACGCAGTATTTT
TRBJ1-2	TRBD1	TRBV4-2	-	CASSQLQGALYGYTF	TGTGCCAGCAGCCAGCTACAGGGGGCCCTCTATGGCTACACCTTC
TRBJ2-7	TRBD1	TRBV5-6	-	CASSLGNRGRVYEQYF	TGTGCCAGCAGCTTGGGAAACAGGGGGCGCGTTTACGAGCAGTACTTC
TRBJ1-1	-	TRBV19	-	CASSIGAGSMAFF	TGTGCCAGTAGTATAGGAGCAGGTAGTATGGCTTTCTTT
TRBJ2-5	-	TRBV10-3	-	CAISEGPTGLETQYF	TGTGCCATCAGCGAGGGACCCACAGGGTTGGAGACCCAGTACTTC
TRBJ2-3	-	TRBV30	-	CARGTVHTQYF	TGTGCCCGGGGAACGGTGCATACGCAGTATTTT
TRBJ1-4	-	TRBV19	-	CASSIGRGTNEKLFF	TGTGCCAGTAGTATAGGTCGGGGTACTAATGAAAAACTGTTTTTT
TRBJ1-4	TRBD1	TRBV5-5	many	CASSLSTGGFEKLFF	TGTGCCAGCAGCTTGTCGACAGGGGGCTTTGAAAAACTGTTTTTT
TRBJ1-2	TRBD1	TRBV5-6	-	CASSPDRGRVNYGYTF	TGTGCCAGCAGCCCGGACAGGGGGCGCGTGAACTATGGCTACACCTTC
TRBJ1-1	-	TRBV30	-	CAWTGTSWEAFF	TGTGCCTGGACTGGGACATCTTGGGAAGCTTTCTTT
TRBJ2-6	-	TRBV4-2	-	CASSQVSGANVLTF	TGTGCCAGCAGCCAAGTATCTGGGGCCAACGTCCTGACTTTC
TRBJ2-7	TRBD2	TRBV6-5	-	CASRLGLAREQYF	TGTGCCAGCAGACTGGGACTAGCGAGGGAGCAGTACTTC
TRBJ2-1	-	TRBV19	-	CANPRQGYNEQFF	TGTGCCAACCCGAGGCAGGGGTACAATGAGCAGTTCTTC
TRBJ2-1	TRBD1	TRBV29-1	-	CSVSGQGNEQFF	TGCAGCGTGTCCGGACAGGGCAATGAGCAGTTCTTC
TRBJ1-1	TRBD1	TRBV6-5	-	CASRQDRGGNTEAFF	TGTGCCAGCAGGCAGGACAGGGGTGGGAACACTGAAGCTTTCTTT
TRBJ2-7	-	TRBV19	-	CASSAYQAWNYEQYF	TGTGCCAGTAGTGCCTACCAGGCTTGGAACTACGAGCAGTACTTC